The 21 T cell receptor beta chains given below trace back to one sample, sequenced in a study of blood T cell repertoires in COVID-19. Profiling relied on immunoSEQ multiplex PCR, and the TCRdb table lists in-frame clones only, not all of them. In the table there are fewer than 250,000 clones, more than 85% of which are singletons. Material for sequencing was peripheral blood. The origin of the receptors is a man aged 55 to 70 with acute or convalescent COVID-19.

The J gene is TRBJ1-1, the V gene TRBV15; 9 bases agree with TRBD1. Trimming cost V 0 bases and J 5 bases; bases outside gene matches: 10. The CDR3 runs to 17 residues. From germline, CDR1 is LNHNV and CDR2 YYDKDF (reference sequence). DNA for the CDR3: TGTGCCACCAGCAGAGAGGGGACAGGGTATGGTTGGACTGAAGCTTTCTTT. Its translation: CATSREGTGYGWTEAFF.

This rearrangement joins TRBV7-3 to TRBJ2-7, with a tentative D call TRBD1 (5 bases). Germline V gives CDR1 SGHTA, CDR2 FQGTGA. V was trimmed by 2 bases and J by 4 bases, leaving 18 bases between them. The CDR3 sequence is 16 residues long. CDR3 in DNA: TGTGCCAGCAGCTTAGGGGTGGCAGGGATAGGGTACGAGCAGTACTTC. It codes for CASSLGVAGIGYEQYF.

This rearrangement joins TRBV7-7 to TRBJ2-5; 8 nucleotides match TRBD1. Germline CDR1 SSHAT, CDR2 FNYEAQ (reference sequence). The CDR3 length is 14 residues. Germline trimming cut 6 bases from V and 1 base from J; bases unmatched to any gene: 4. The CDR3 loop reads CASSKDRAQETQYF. Here the CDR3 DNA reads TGTGCCAGCAGTAAGGACAGGGCCCAAGAGACCCAGTACTTC.

The chain uses TRBV27 and TRBJ2-7, with D possibly matching TRBD2 (6 bases). The length of the CDR3 is 13 residues. V dropped 2 bases and J dropped 6 bases, with 11 bases sitting between them. The germline V gene encodes CDR1 MNHEY and CDR2 SMNVEV (reference sequence). DNA of the CDR3: TGTGCCAGCAGTTTAGGTCGGGGGTCCGAGCAGTACTTC. This translates into CASSLGRGSEQYF.

The V gene is TRBV5-8, the J gene TRBJ2-1; 7 nucleotides line up with TRBD1. The CDR3 covers 16 residues. Trimming removed 3 bases from V and 0 bases from J; junction bases left unmatched: 6. Germline V gives CDR1 SGHTS, CDR2 YDEGEE. In nucleotides, the CDR3 is TGTGCCAGCAGCTCGTACAGGGGCGTCTCCTACAATGAGCAGTTCTTC. Amino acid sequence: CASSSYRGVSYNEQFF.

For the CDR3, the DNA is TGTGCCAGCAGCTTGCCGGGTCCTTACAATGAGCAGTTCTTC. It yields the protein CASSLPGPYNEQFF. V gene TRBV5-6 combines with J gene TRBJ2-1; the D is unclear. The CDR3 extends over 14 amino acids. Deletions cut 1 base from V and 4 bases from J, with 9 bases between. The germline CDR1 and CDR2 sequences are SGHDT and YYEEEE.

Here the CDR3 reads CASSVLSGAYNEQFF. Written as DNA, the CDR3 is TGTGCCAGCAGCGTACTTTCGGGGGCCTACAATGAGCAGTTCTTC. The chain combines TRBV9 with TRBJ2-1, with D perhaps matching TRBD2 (6 bases). The CDR3 has 15 residues. The V gene's germline CDR1 is SGDLS and CDR2 YYNGEE. The germline V and J ends were trimmed by 1 base and 2 bases, with 10 bases remaining between them.

The chain recombines TRBV19 with TRBJ1-6; TRBD1 agrees at 10 bases. V lost 5 bases to trimming and J lost 11 bases; unmatched junction nucleotides: 3. Germline assignment: CDR1 LNHDA and CDR2 SQIVND (reference sequence). The CDR3 covers 13 residues. CDR3 DNA sequence: TGTGCCAGTAGTGGACAGGGGGGCGCACCCCTCCACTTT. Translating gives CASSGQGGAPLHF.

The chain links TRBV6-5 to TRBJ2-7; D is perhaps TRBD2 (6 bases). Germline values: CDR1 MNHEY, CDR2 SVGAGI. The CDR3 covers 14 residues. V was clipped by 7 bases and J by 5 bases, with 18 bases between them. As DNA, the CDR3 is TGTGCCAGCACGCGAGCGACGGAGCGGGACGAGCAGTACTTC. Encoded protein: CASTRATERDEQYF.

J is TRBJ1-2 and V is TRBV6-5; the match to TRBD1 covers 11 bases. CDR3 length equals 14 residues. Per germline, CDR1 MNHEY and CDR2 SVGAGI. The V segment lost 5 bases and the J segment 8 bases; nucleotides outside the gene matches: 7. The CDR3 sequence: CASSPGQGGVGYTF. CDR3 nucleotides: TGTGCCAGCAGTCCGGGACAGGGGGGGGTAGGCTACACCTTC.

In its sample, this clone was seen a few times. This CDR3 reads CASSYLREGTEAFF. In DNA form, the CDR3 reads TGTGCCAGCAGTTACCTCCGGGAGGGAACTGAAGCTTTCTTT. The chain has TRBV6-5 and TRBJ1-1; D call uncertain. Germline assignment: CDR1 MNHEY and CDR2 SVGAGI. V lost 2 bases and J 5 bases, leaving 12 bases between the germline ends. The CDR3 extends over 14 amino acids.

The gene calls are TRBV19 and TRBJ1-1, with TRBD1 identical over 10 bases. Losses at the gene ends were 2 bases for V and 3 bases for J; bases not matched to a gene: 3. The CDR3 runs to 15 residues. CDR1 and CDR2 from the germline V gene are LNHDA and SQIVND (reference sequence). CDR3 bases: TGTGCCAGTAGTATAAGCGGACAGGGGGACACTGAAGCTTTCTTT. Translation: CASSISGQGDTEAFF.

The chain employs TRBV2 and TRBJ2-5; 7 nucleotides match TRBD1. With V trimmed by 8 bases and J by 4 bases, 7 bases remained unmatched. From germline, CDR1 is SNHLY and CDR2 FYNNEI. The CDR3 is 13 residues long. The CDR3 loop reads CASETGNPETQYF. In nucleotides, the CDR3 is TGTGCCAGCGAGACAGGGAATCCAGAGACCCAGTACTTC.

The chain is built from TRBV2 and TRBJ1-6, with D possibly matching TRBD1 (5 bases). Per the germline V gene, CDR1 is SNHLY and CDR2 is FYNNEI. V was clipped by 4 bases and J by 7 bases, with 14 bases between them. The CDR3 has 15 residues. CDR3 region: CASSAPGGGNSPLHF. The DNA of the CDR3 is TGTGCCAGCAGTGCCCCCGGGGGGGGAAATTCACCCCTCCACTTT. The variable domain in full, completed from reference TRBV2 and TRBJ1-6, reads EPEVTQTPSHQVTQMGQEVILRCVPISNHLYFYWYRQILGQKVEFLVSFYNNEISEKSEIFDDQFSVERPDGSNFTLKIRSTKLEDSAMYFCASSAPGGGNSPLHFGNGTRLTVT.

The chain employs TRBV6-9 and TRBJ2-2; possible D gene TRBD2, 6 bases. Germline CDR1 and CDR2: MNHGY and SVAAGI. The CDR3 loop spans 17 amino acids. Trimming took 8 bases from V and 4 from J, leaving 23 bases between them. The CDR3 DNA is TGTGCCAGCCCTATTTCCTCGGGCGGGGTCCCCACCGGGGAGCTGTTTTTT. This codes for CASPISSGGVPTGELFF.

This CDR3 reads CASSLMGDRGETQYF. In DNA, the CDR3 is TGTGCCAGCAGCTTAATGGGGGACAGGGGAGAGACCCAGTACTTC. The gene calls are TRBV11-1 and TRBJ2-5; 10 nucleotides agree with TRBD1. J was trimmed by 4 bases and V by 2 bases; bases with no gene match: 4. The CDR3 runs 15 residues. Germline CDR1 is SGHAT and CDR2 is FQDESV (reference sequence).

This clone was counted a few times. The rearrangement joins TRBV4-3 to TRBJ1-1; D not resolved. The V gene lost 2 bases and the J gene lost 1 base, with 14 bases spanning the gap. The CDR3 totals 16 residues. The germline CDR1 and CDR2 sequences are LGHNA and YSLEER. CDR3 in amino acids: CASSQSLAARNTEAFF. CDR3 in DNA: TGCGCCAGCAGCCAATCACTTGCTGCGAGGAACACTGAAGCTTTCTTT.

This clone was seen only once. This chain uses TRBV3-1 (or the pseudogene TRBV3-2) with TRBJ1-1; D gene uncertain. This CDR3 is built from 14 residues. Germline V CDR1 and CDR2: LGHDT, YNNKEL (reference sequence). The germline V and J ends were trimmed by 2 bases and 1 base, with 8 bases remaining between them. The CDR3: CASSQNTQNTEAFF. CDR3 nucleotides: TGTGCCAGCAGCCAAAACACCCAGAACACTGAAGCTTTCTTT.

This clone was found many times. The J gene is TRBJ1-4, the V gene TRBV4-3; TRBD1 aligns across 12 bases. The V and J ends lost 1 base and 12 bases, in that order; junction bases with no gene match: 9. The germline gives CDR1 LGHNA, CDR2 YSLEER. The CDR3 loop spans 16 amino acids. The CDR3 coding sequence is TGCGCCAGCAGCCAAGTCACCGGGACAGGGGGCTTGGAACTGTTTTTT. Translation gives CASSQVTGTGGLELFF.

The V gene is TRBV6-1, the J gene TRBJ1-2, with 7 bases aligning to TRBD1. Germline V gene lookup returns CDR1 MNHNS and CDR2 SASEGT. CDR3 length: 14 residues. V lost 3 bases, J lost 4 bases, and 5 bases stayed unmatched. The CDR3 is CASSDTTGTYGYTF. The CDR3 coding sequence is TGTGCCAGCAGTGATACGACAGGGACCTATGGCTACACCTTC.

The chain combines TRBV19 with TRBJ1-5; D gene uncertain. V lost 5 bases and J 2 bases, leaving 19 bases between the germline ends. CDR3 length: 17 residues. Germline V gene sequence: CDR1 LNHDA, CDR2 SQIVND (reference sequence). CDR3 bases: TGTGCCAGTAGTGCGCCAGGAACCCTGATGGGCAATCAGCCCCAGCATTTT. Translating it yields CASSAPGTLMGNQPQHF.